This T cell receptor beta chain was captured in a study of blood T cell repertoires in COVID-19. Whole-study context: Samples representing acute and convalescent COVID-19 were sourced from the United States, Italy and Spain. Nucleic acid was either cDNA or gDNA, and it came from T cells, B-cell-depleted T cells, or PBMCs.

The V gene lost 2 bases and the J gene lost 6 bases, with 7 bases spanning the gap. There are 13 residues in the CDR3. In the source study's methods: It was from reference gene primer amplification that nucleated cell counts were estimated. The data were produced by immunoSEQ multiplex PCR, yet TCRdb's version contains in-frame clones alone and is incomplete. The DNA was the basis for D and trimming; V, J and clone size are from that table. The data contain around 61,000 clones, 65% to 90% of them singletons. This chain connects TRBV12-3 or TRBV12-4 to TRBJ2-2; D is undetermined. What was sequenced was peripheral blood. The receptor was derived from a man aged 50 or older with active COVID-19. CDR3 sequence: CASSLLRAGELFF. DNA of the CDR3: TGTGCCAGCAGTTTACTCCGGGCCGGGGAGCTGTTTTTT.